This TCR beta chain came from a study of cytomegalovirus exposure and HLA in healthy donors. This PCR relied on a set of 60 Vbeta primers and 13 Jbeta primers. TCRdb's table, derived via immunoSEQ multiplex PCR, lists solely in-frame clones and lacks some. The table lists fewer than 200,000 clones, approximately 9.5% of them singletons. This CDR3 is 16 amino acids long. Unmatched junction bases numbered 13, after V lost 2 bases and J lost 10 bases. Per the germline V gene, CDR1 is MNHNS and CDR2 is SASEGT. This clone was detected only a few times. Its antigen remains unknown. Whole-study findings and limits: As a later analysis showed, a missense DCLRE1C variant was linked to trimming of TCR beta V- and J-genes. Sequencing probably produced one cluster of sequence variants that were highly shared.

The chain links TRBV6-1 to TRBJ2-1, with 8 bases aligning to TRBD1. The clonotype was recovered from a woman in her thirties in good health and CMV-seropositive. Sequencing was performed on PBMCs. The CDR3 loop is CASSEPLGQASAEQFF. CDR3 coding DNA: TGTGCCAGCAGTGAACCGCTGGGACAGGCTAGCGCGGAGCAGTTCTTC.